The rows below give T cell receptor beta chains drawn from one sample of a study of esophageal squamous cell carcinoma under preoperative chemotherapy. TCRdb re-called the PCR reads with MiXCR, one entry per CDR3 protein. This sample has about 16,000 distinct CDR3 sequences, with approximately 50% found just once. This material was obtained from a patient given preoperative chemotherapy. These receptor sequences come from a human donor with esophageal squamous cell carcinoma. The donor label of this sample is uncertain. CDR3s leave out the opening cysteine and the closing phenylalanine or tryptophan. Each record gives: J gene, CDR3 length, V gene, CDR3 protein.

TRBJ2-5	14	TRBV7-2	ASSLGLAGIQQTQY
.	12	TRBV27	ASSLATGAYEQY
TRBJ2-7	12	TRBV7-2	ASSLGTTGIEQY
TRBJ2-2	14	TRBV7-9	ASSRGGTTSTGELF
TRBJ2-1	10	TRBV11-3	ASSLKGHEQF
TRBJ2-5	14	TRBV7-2	ASRGRGGRGPETQY
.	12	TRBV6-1	ASSVRPGGREQY
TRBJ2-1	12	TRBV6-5	ASSYWTSGRVLF
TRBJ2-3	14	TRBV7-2	ASRGREGGGPDTQY
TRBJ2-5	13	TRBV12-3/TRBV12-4	ANKGQTGSYNEQY
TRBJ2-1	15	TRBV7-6	ASSPVISGGGGGEQF
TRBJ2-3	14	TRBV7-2	ASSEPGLRAEVAQY
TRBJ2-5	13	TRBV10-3	AISESWGQQETQY
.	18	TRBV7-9	ASSPVGGGAGLADFYEQY
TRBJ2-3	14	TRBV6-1	ASSVSSGSGTDTQY
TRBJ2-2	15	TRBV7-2	ASSLGRGSFSTGELF
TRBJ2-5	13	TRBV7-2	AGGQDGIAQNTQY
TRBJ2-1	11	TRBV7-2	ASSLGSANEQF
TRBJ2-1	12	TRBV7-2	ASSASGTPGGQF
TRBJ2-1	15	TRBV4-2	ASSQLAGVAESDEQF
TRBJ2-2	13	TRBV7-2	ASNRGVQNTGELF
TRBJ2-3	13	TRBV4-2	ASSQVLAGEGTQY
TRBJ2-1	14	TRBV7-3	ASSPIAGVTYNEQF
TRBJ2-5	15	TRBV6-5	ASSYSGGGLGQTTRH
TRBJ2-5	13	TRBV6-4	ASRRLAETQETQY
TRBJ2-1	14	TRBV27	ASRSGLAGPRNEQF
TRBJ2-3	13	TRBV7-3	ASRGTSGSTDTQY
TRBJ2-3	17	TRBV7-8	ASSLGAGGTSRSTDTQY
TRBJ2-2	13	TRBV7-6	ASSLSSRGGGELF
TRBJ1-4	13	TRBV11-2	ASSSNPGTNEKLF
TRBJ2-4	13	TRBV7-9	ASSLVVGAKNIQY
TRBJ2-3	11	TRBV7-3	ATGPYTTDTQY
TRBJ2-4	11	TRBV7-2	ARGLWLTDTQY
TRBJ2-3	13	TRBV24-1	ATQRGSGETDTQY
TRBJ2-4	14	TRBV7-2	ASAGGAGRVKDIQY
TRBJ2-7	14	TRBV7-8	ASSLQLLAGGTEQY
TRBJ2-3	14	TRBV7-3	ASSLTSGRAPDTQY
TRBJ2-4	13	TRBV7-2	ASGHGGRAKDTQY
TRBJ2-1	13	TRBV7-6	ASSSTGISYNEQF
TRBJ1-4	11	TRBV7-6	ASSPLEGEKLF
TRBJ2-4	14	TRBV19	ASSIYPGVGKNIQY
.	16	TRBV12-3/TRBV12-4	ASSLAGLEGVGQNTQY
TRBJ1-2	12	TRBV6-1	ASRGDSSNYGYT
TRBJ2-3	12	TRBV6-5	ASSYDRAADTQY
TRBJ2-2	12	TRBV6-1	ASLTSANTGTLY
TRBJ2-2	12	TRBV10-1	ASSGTINTGELF
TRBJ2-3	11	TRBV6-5	ASSYEGTDTQY
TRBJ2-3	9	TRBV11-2	ASRFADTQY
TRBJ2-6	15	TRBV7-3	ASSLTGGLVGANVLT
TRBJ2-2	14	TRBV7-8	ASSRAGQGNTGELF
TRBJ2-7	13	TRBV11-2	ASSLAGASHHEQY
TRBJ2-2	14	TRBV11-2	ASSPPAGEVMGELF
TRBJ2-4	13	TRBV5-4	ASSLERGEMGEQY